Presented here are 32 T cell receptor beta chains from one specimen sequenced in a study of blood T cell repertoires in COVID-19 (dated by TCRdb to 2020 to 2022). To prepare the library, the immunoSEQ multiplex PCR assay was applied. Entries here come from immuneACCESS through TCRdb and include only in-frame sequences with V and J called. Some clones fail to appear in such tables; in the studies checked, an unresolved V gene covers under half of the shortfall, and the cause of the remainder is unknown. This sample holds around 200,000 clones; roughly 90% were observed only once. Under 2% of the sample is in the top ten clones. The sequenced sample consisted of peripheral blood. These receptors all come from a man younger than 35 with active or convalescent COVID-19.

This chain joins TRBV29-1 and TRBJ1-5, with TRBD1 as a possible D gene (6 bases). The CDR3 loop spans 15 amino acids. Germline V gene sequence: CDR1 SQVTM, CDR2 ANQGSEA. Trimming left V 7 bases short and J 3 bases short, with 19 bases between. In nucleotides, the CDR3 is TGCAGCGGCCGGGACATCACGTATCACAATCAGCCCCAGCATTTT. It yields the protein CSGRDITYHNQPQHF.

The V call is TRBV2, the J call TRBJ2-1; 7 nucleotides match TRBD1. Germline assignment: CDR1 SNHLY and CDR2 FYNNEI. Trimming removed 8 bases from V and 7 bases from J; junction bases left unmatched: 8. CDR3 length equals 13 residues. CDR3 in amino acids: CASLVQGVNEQFF. CDR3 nucleotide sequence: TGTGCCAGCCTGGTTCAGGGGGTGAATGAGCAGTTCTTC.

The rearrangement joins TRBV18 to TRBJ1-2; tentative D call: TRBD1 (5 bases). Trimming took 6 bases from V and 0 from J, leaving 11 bases between them. The germline V gene encodes CDR1 KGHSH and CDR2 LQKENI. The CDR3 spans 14 residues. CDR3 nucleotides: TGTGCCAGCTCTCCCGACAGCTCTAACTATGGCTACACCTTC. Translating gives CASSPDSSNYGYTF.

The genes are TRBV9 and TRBJ1-1; 7 bases map to TRBD1. CDR3 length equals 14 residues. V lost 0 bases and J lost 11; bases outside the gene matches: 10. Germline V gene sequence: CDR1 SGDLS, CDR2 YYNGEE. CDR3 in DNA: TGTGCCAGCAGCGTAGAGCTCGAGGGGGCCTCGGCTTTCTTT. This gives the protein CASSVELEGASAFF.

This chain uses TRBV30 with TRBJ1-2; a possible D gene is TRBD1 (6 bases). This CDR3 spans 13 amino acids. Looked up from germline, CDR1 is GTSNPN and CDR2 is SVGIG (reference sequence). V lost 4 bases and J 5 bases, leaving 14 bases between the germline ends. The CDR3 DNA is TGTGCCTGGAATTTAGACAGGCTATATGGCTACACCTTC. It codes for CAWNLDRLYGYTF.

This rearrangement joins TRBV5-6 to TRBJ2-7, with TRBD1 identical over 10 bases. J was trimmed by 3 bases and V by 3 bases; bases with no gene match: 12. CDR3 length: 17 amino acids. The V gene's germline CDR1 is SGHDT and CDR2 YYEEEE. CDR3 residues: CASSSGQGLPTVYEQYF. As DNA, the CDR3 is TGTGCCAGCAGCTCGGGACAGGGGTTACCTACGGTCTACGAGCAGTACTTC.

This rearrangement joins TRBV18 to TRBJ2-5, with 7 bases fitting TRBD1. CDR1 and CDR2 from the germline V gene are KGHSH and LQKENI. The CDR3 runs to 16 residues. V was pared by 0 bases and J by 2 bases, with 6 bases of the junction left unmatched. CDR3 nucleotide sequence: TGTGCCAGCTCACCACCGGTTGTCAGGGGGCAAGAGACCCAGTACTTC. As protein: CASSPPVVRGQETQYF.

A remark on this clone: Other DNA sequences of this sample code for an identical CDR3. The V gene is TRBV7-9, the J gene TRBJ2-1, with 7 bases matching TRBD1. V lost 3 bases, J lost 3 bases, and 2 bases stayed unmatched. Germline CDR1 reads SEHNR; CDR2 reads FQNEAQ (reference sequence). The CDR3 loop spans 14 amino acids. The CDR3 sequence is CASSLAGGYNEQFF. CDR3 sequence (DNA): TGTGCCAGCAGCTTGGCAGGGGGCTACAATGAGCAGTTCTTC. The full variable domain, in which reference TRBV7-9 and TRBJ2-1 provide the parts outside the CDR3, is DTGVSQNPRHKITKRGQNVTFRCDPISEHNRLYWYRQTLGQGPEFLTYFQNEAQLEKSRLLSDRFSAERPKGSFSTLEIQRTEQGDSAMYLCASSLAGGYNEQFFGPGTRLTVL.

The genes are TRBV6-5 and TRBJ1-5; no firm D call. Per the germline V gene, CDR1 is MNHEY and CDR2 is SVGAGI. V was trimmed by 8 bases and J by 0 bases, leaving 8 bases between them. The CDR3 is 13 amino acids. The CDR3 coding sequence is TGTGCCAGCTTAACCTATAGCAATCAGCCCCAGCATTTT. This gives the protein CASLTYSNQPQHF.

The genes are TRBV7-8 and TRBJ2-5; 8 nucleotides align to TRBD2. Germline V gene sequence: CDR1 SGHVS, CDR2 FQNEAQ. The CDR3 is 15 amino acids. V shed 4 bases, J shed 3 bases, and the junction held 7 bases outside the gene matches. The CDR3 is CASSSSGPGKETQYF. The CDR3 coding sequence is TGTGCCAGCAGCTCTAGCGGGCCGGGGAAAGAGACCCAGTACTTC.

The CDR3 sequence is CASSYLQDYEAFF. As DNA, the CDR3 is TGTGCCAGCAGTTACTTACAGGATTACGAAGCTTTCTTT. V gene TRBV6-5 combines with J gene TRBJ1-1; possible D gene TRBD1, 5 bases. The CDR3 spans 13 residues. Per germline, CDR1 MNHEY and CDR2 SVGAGI. Between the trimmed V and J ends, which lost 1 base and 8 bases, there was a span of 11 bases.

The chain employs TRBV27 and TRBJ1-4; D gene uncertain. Germline CDR1 reads MNHEY; CDR2 reads SMNVEV (reference sequence). The CDR3 loop spans 17 amino acids. The V end was cut by 3 bases, the J end by 0 bases, with 14 bases between. This CDR3 is CASSFWQNNATNEKLFF. The CDR3 DNA is TGTGCCAGCAGTTTCTGGCAGAATAATGCAACTAATGAAAAACTGTTTTTT.

In regard to this clone: In the same sample, other DNA sequences code for this CDR3. This chain links TRBV19 with TRBJ1-1; D remains ambiguous. Trimming cost V 4 bases and J 1 base, with 7 bases left between them. This CDR3 is 13 amino acids long. CDR1 and CDR2 from the germline V gene are LNHDA and SQIVND (reference sequence). The CDR3 DNA is TGTGCCAGTAGTACCACAGCGAACACTGAAGCTTTCTTT. This sequence encodes CASSTTANTEAFF.

The chain employs TRBV30 and TRBJ1-5; 8 bases align to TRBD1. The J segment lost 6 bases and the V segment lost 4 bases, leaving 11 bases of the junction unmatched. The length of the CDR3 is 15 residues. CDR1 and CDR2 (germline): GTSNPN, SVGIG (reference sequence). This chain's CDR3 is CAWTASGGNGQPQHF. In nucleotides, the CDR3 is TGTGCCTGGACTGCCTCAGGGGGCAACGGTCAGCCCCAGCATTTT.

This clone came up once. The chain employs TRBV29-1 and TRBJ1-1, with 7 positions matching TRBD1. The length of the CDR3 is 13 residues. Germline assignment: CDR1 SQVTM and CDR2 ANQGSEA. Trimming took 4 bases from V and 5 from J; bases not matched to a gene: 7. CDR3 protein: CSVGHTGDTEAFF. The CDR3 DNA follows: TGCAGCGTTGGACATACAGGGGATACTGAAGCTTTCTTT.

This clone was observed a handful of times. V is TRBV2 and J is TRBJ1-2; the D gene is possibly TRBD1 (6 bases). This CDR3 comprises 12 residues. Trimming removed 8 bases at V and 6 bases at J, with 13 bases between. Germline V gene data show CDR1 as SNHLY and CDR2 as FYNNEI. This CDR3 reads CASLQQGDGYTF. The CDR3 region has the DNA TGTGCCAGCCTTCAACAGGGAGATGGCTACACCTTC.

The chain has TRBV5-6 and TRBJ2-5; TRBD2 agrees at 8 bases. The CDR3 spans 14 residues. Trimming at V came to 0 bases and at J to 5 bases, leaving 3 bases not matched to a gene. Germline V lookup: CDR1 SGHDT, CDR2 YYEEEE. The CDR3 loop reads CASSLGSGAETQYF. CDR3 in DNA: TGTGCCAGCAGCTTGGGTAGCGGGGCCGAGACCCAGTACTTC.

The chain recombines TRBV28 with TRBJ2-2; 13 bases agree with TRBD2. The length of the CDR3 is 16 residues. The V and J ends lost 6 bases and 4 bases, in that order; junction bases with no gene match: 5. CDR1 MDHEN and CDR2 SYDVKM come from the germline V gene. CDR3 nucleotides: TGTGCCAGCAGGGGACTAGCGGGATTGGGCACCGGGGAGCTGTTTTTT. This translates into CASRGLAGLGTGELFF.

The genes are TRBV7-3 and TRBJ2-3; D might be TRBD1 (5 bases). This CDR3 region has 15 residues. The germline gives CDR1 SGHTA, CDR2 FQGTGA. V was pared by 4 bases and J by 6 bases, with 17 bases between. The CDR3 nucleotides are TGTGCCAGCAGCTCCGCAGGGATGTCTGAGGATACGCAGTATTTT. Protein product: CASSSAGMSEDTQYF.

J is TRBJ2-7 and V is TRBV25-1; possibly TRBD2 for D (5 bases). The V end was cut by 4 bases, the J end by 2 bases, with 9 bases between. The CDR3 is made up of 13 amino acids. CDR1 is MGHDK and CDR2 is SYGVNS in the germline V gene. Here the CDR3 reads CASSVTGTYEQYF. CDR3 DNA: TGTGCCAGCAGTGTTACGGGGACCTACGAGCAGTACTTC.

The chain couples TRBV5-1 to TRBJ1-2; TRBD1 matches 10 bases. From germline, CDR1 is SGHRS and CDR2 YFSETQ. This CDR3 is built from 15 residues. V shed 4 bases, J shed 8 bases, and the junction held 11 bases outside the gene matches. CDR3 DNA: TGCGCCAGCAGCCCGGACAGGGGGAGCGTCCAAGGCTACACCTTC. This translates into CASSPDRGSVQGYTF.

The CDR3: CASSPEAADTQYF. CDR3 coding DNA: TGTGCCAGCAGTCCGGAAGCGGCAGATACGCAGTATTTT. The chain combines TRBV2 with TRBJ2-3, with D possibly matching TRBD2 (5 bases). Germline CDR1 and CDR2: SNHLY and FYNNEI. There are 13 residues in the CDR3. Trimming removed 5 bases at V and 4 bases at J, with 10 bases between.

The chain links TRBV6-1 to TRBJ2-5; 10 bases align to TRBD2. This CDR3 spans 16 amino acids. Trimming removed 2 bases from V and 4 bases from J; junction bases left unmatched: 7. Germline loops: CDR1 MNHNS, CDR2 SASEGT. This CDR3 is CASSELAGVLGETQYF. CDR3 coding DNA: TGTGCCAGCAGTGAACTAGCGGGGGTTCTGGGAGAGACCCAGTACTTC.

The chain uses TRBV11-2 and TRBJ2-6, with D possibly being TRBD1 (6 bases). The CDR3 has 16 amino acids. Trimming cost V 4 bases and J 5 bases, with 15 bases left between them. Germline CDR1 and CDR2: SGHAT and FQNNGV. CDR3 residues: CASSYSDSWRANVLTF. CDR3 coding DNA: TGTGCCAGCAGCTACTCGGACAGTTGGAGGGCCAACGTCCTGACTTTC.

The chain carries TRBV7-3 and TRBJ2-1; 8 positions match TRBD2. The J segment lost 8 bases and the V segment lost 1 base, leaving 7 bases of the junction unmatched. The germline V gene encodes CDR1 SGHTA and CDR2 FQGTGA. The CDR3 consists of 15 residues. CDR3 DNA: TGTGCCAGCAGCTTAAGATTAGCGGGGATGGATGAGCAGTTCTTC. This sequence encodes CASSLRLAGMDEQFF.

The chain combines TRBV10-2 with TRBJ1-6; TRBD1 might be the D (5 bases). Germline V lookup: CDR1 WSHSY, CDR2 SAAADI. Trimming took 0 bases from V and 15 from J, leaving 12 bases between them. The CDR3 extends over 13 amino acids. The CDR3: CASSESVSQGLHF. In DNA, the CDR3 is TGCGCCAGCAGTGAGTCGGTTAGCCAGGGCCTCCACTTT.

The V and J genes are TRBV7-3 and TRBJ2-1; 12 bases match TRBD2. The trim removed 6 bases at V and 4 bases at J, leaving 4 bases unmatched. CDR1 is SGHTA, CDR2 FQGTGA, per germline. The CDR3 has 15 amino acids. The CDR3 here is CASSQGTSGYNEQFF. The CDR3 DNA follows: TGTGCCAGCAGTCAAGGGACTAGCGGGTACAATGAGCAGTTCTTC.

This clone was counted a few times. The rearrangement joins TRBV10-2 to TRBJ1-1; 7 bases map to TRBD1. Losses at the gene ends were 6 bases for V and 1 base for J; bases not matched to a gene: 5. The V gene's germline CDR1 is WSHSY and CDR2 SAAADI. This CDR3 has 14 amino acids. The CDR3, as DNA: TGCGCCAGCAGACTAGACAGGGAGAACACTGAAGCTTTCTTT. Protein product: CASRLDRENTEAFF.

The rearrangement links TRBV30 to TRBJ1-2, with TRBD1 as a possible D gene (5 bases). From germline, CDR1 is GTSNPN and CDR2 SVGIG (reference sequence). This CDR3 comprises 13 residues. V gave up 0 bases and J gave up 6 bases, with 11 bases separating them. The CDR3 DNA follows: TGTGCCTGGAGTGTAGGAATAGGGGATGGCTACACCTTC. Its protein product is CAWSVGIGDGYTF.

J is TRBJ2-2 and V is TRBV19; TRBD1 aligns across 10 bases. V gave up 0 bases and J gave up 4 bases; unmatched junction bases: 2. CDR3 length: 16 residues. Per germline, CDR1 LNHDA and CDR2 SQIVND (reference sequence). This CDR3 is CASSIERTGGTGELFF. In DNA, the CDR3 is TGTGCCAGTAGTATAGAAAGGACAGGGGGCACCGGGGAGCTGTTTTTT.

The genes are TRBV13 and TRBJ2-1; 8 bases align to TRBD1. V shed 5 bases, J shed 10 bases, and the junction held 10 bases outside the gene matches. This CDR3 has 14 residues. Germline V CDR1 and CDR2: PRHDT, FYEKMQ (reference sequence). The CDR3 DNA reads as TGTGCCAGCAGCGCCGCGACAGGGGTGGTAGAGCAGTTCTTC. Translating it yields CASSAATGVVEQFF.

This chain uses TRBV30 with TRBJ1-5; D is unclear. Trimming shortened V by 8 bases and J by 0 bases, and 11 bases separated the two germline ends. Looked up from germline, CDR1 is GTSNPN and CDR2 is SVGIG (reference sequence). The CDR3 runs to 13 residues. The CDR3 coding sequence is TGTGCCGCCATGGGCTATAGCAATCAGCCCCAGCATTTT. This codes for CAAMGYSNQPQHF.